This T cell receptor (beta chain) was sequenced for a study of OX40 agonist ivuxolimab in advanced cancers. This clone was seen once. Clones were sequenced by immunoSEQ multiplex PCR, and TCRdb holds only the in-frame ones, with some missing. This table holds about 15,000 clones, 70% to 75% found once. V lost 3 bases, J lost 8 bases, and 13 bases lay in between. This CDR3 is 14 amino acids long. Germline lookup yields CDR1 MDHEN and CDR2 SYDVKM. The sequence was collected from an adult with an advanced solid tumor such as melanoma, head and neck, liver or kidney cancer. The material sequenced was CD4+ or CD8+ T cells sorted from blood, taken in a trial of the OX40 agonist ivuxolimab. This chain links TRBV28 with TRBJ1-4; the D gene is possibly TRBD1 (6 bases). The CDR3 is CASSLRGAGEKLFF. CDR3 in DNA: TGTGCCAGCAGTTTGAGGGGGGCTGGGGAAAAACTGTTTTTT.